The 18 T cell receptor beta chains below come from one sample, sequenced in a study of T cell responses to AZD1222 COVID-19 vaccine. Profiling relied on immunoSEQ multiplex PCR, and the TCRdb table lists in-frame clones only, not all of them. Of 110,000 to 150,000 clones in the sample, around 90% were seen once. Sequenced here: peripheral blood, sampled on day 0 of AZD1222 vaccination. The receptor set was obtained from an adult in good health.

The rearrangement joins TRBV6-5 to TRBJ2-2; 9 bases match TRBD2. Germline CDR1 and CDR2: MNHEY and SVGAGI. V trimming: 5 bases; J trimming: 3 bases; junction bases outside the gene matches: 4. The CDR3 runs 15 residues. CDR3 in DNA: TGTGCCAGCAGTCTTACTAGCGGGCACACCGGGGAGCTGTTTTTT. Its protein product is CASSLTSGHTGELFF.

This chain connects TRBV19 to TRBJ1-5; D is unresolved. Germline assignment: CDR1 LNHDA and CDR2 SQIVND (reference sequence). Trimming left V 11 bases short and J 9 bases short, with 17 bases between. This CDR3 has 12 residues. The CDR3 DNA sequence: TGTGCCGCCGAATTTCGGGGAGGGCCCCAGCATTTT. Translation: CAAEFRGGPQHF.

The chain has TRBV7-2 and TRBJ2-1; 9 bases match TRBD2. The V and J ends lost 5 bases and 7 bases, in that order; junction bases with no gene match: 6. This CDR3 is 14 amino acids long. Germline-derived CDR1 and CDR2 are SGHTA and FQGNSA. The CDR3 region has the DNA TGTGCCAGCAGCACCTTTAGCGGGGGTAATGAGCAGTTCTTC. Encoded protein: CASSTFSGGNEQFF.

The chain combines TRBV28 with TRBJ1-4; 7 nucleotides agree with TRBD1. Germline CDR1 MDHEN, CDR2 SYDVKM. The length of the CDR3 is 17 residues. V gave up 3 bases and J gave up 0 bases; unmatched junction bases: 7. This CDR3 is CASSLPGTAATNEKLFF. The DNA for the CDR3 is TGTGCCAGCAGTTTGCCCGGGACAGCTGCAACTAATGAAAAACTGTTTTTT.

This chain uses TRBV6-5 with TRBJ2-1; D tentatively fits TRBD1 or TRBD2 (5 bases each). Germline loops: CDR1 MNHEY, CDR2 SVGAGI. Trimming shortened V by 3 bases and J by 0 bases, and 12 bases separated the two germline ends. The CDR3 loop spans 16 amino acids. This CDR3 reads CASSYLGASSYNEQFF. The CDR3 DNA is TGTGCCAGCAGTTATCTCGGGGCTAGCTCCTACAATGAGCAGTTCTTC.

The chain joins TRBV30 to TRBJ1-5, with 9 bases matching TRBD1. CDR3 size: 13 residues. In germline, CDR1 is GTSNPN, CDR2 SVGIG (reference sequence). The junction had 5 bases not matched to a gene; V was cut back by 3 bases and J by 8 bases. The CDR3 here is CAWRGTGREPQHF. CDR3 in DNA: TGTGCCTGGAGGGGGACAGGGCGAGAGCCCCAGCATTTT.

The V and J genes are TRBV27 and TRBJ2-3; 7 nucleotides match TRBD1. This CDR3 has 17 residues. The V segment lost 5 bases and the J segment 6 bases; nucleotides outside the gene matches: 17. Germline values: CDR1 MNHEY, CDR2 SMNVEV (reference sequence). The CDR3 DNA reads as TGTGCCAGCAGTCCAGGGACAGCTATCCCCACTTGGGATACGCAGTATTTT. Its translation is CASSPGTAIPTWDTQYF.

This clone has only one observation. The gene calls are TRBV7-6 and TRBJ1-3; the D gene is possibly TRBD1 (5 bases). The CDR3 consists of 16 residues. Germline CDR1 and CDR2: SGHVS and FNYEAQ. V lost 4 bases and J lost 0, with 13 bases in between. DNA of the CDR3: TGTGCCAGCAGCTCGGGGCAGTTATCCTCTGGAAACACCATATATTTT. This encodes CASSSGQLSSGNTIYF. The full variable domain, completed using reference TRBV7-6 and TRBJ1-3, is GAGVSQSPRYKVTKRGQDVALRCDPISGHVSLYWYRQALGQGPEFLTYFNYEAQQDKSGLPNDRFSAERPEGSISTLTIQRTEQRDSAMYRCASSSGQLSSGNTIYFGEGSWLTVV.

CDR3 in DNA: TGTGCCAGCAGTTACGGGACTAGCGGGAGGGTCAATGAGCAGTTCTTC. Protein product: CASSYGTSGRVNEQFF. V is TRBV6-5 and J is TRBJ2-1, with 16 bases that match TRBD2. CDR1 and CDR2 (germline): MNHEY, SVGAGI. V dropped 2 bases and J dropped 6; count of bases not matched to a gene: 1. The CDR3 has 16 residues.

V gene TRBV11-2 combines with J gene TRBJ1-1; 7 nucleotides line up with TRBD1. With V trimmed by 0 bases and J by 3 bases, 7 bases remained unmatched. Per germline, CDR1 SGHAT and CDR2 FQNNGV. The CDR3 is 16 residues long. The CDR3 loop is CASSLDRGRGYTEAFF. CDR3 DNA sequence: TGTGCCAGCAGCTTAGATAGGGGGCGCGGGTACACTGAAGCTTTCTTT.

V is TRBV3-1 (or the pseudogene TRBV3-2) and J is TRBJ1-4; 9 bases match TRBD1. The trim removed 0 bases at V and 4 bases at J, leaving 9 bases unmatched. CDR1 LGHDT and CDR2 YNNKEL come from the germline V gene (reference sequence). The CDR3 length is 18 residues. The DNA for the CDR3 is TGTGCCAGCAGCCAAGAAGGGACAGGGAATCCAGGTAATGAAAAACTGTTTTTT. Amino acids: CASSQEGTGNPGNEKLFF.

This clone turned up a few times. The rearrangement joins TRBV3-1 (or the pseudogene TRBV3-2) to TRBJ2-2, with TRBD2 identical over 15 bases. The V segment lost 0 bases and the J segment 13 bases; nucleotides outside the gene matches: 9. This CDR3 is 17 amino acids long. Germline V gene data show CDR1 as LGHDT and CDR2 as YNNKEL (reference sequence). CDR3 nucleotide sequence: TGTGCCAGCAGCCAAGACCGGACTAGCGGGAGGGAGAGAGGGCTGTTTTTT. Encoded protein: CASSQDRTSGRERGLFF.

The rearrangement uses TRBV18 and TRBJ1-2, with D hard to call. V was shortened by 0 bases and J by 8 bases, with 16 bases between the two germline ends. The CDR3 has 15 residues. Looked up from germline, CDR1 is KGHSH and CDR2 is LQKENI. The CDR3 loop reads CASSPPDEGYWGYTF. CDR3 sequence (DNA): TGTGCCAGCTCACCACCGGATGAAGGGTATTGGGGCTACACCTTC. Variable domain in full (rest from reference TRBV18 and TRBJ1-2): NAGVMQNPRHLVRRRGQEARLRCSPMKGHSHVYWYRQLPEEGLKFMVYLQKENIIDESGMPKERFSAEFPKEGPSILRIQQVVRGDSAAYFCASSPPDEGYWGYTFGSGTRLTVV.

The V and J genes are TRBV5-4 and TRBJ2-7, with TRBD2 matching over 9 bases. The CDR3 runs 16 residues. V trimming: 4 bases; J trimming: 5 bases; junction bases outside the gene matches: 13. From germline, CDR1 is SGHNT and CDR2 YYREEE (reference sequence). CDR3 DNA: TGTGCCAGCAGCCCCGGGGGACTAGCCTTTACCGACGAGCAGTACTTC. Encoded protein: CASSPGGLAFTDEQYF. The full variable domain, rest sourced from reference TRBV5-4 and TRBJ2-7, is ETGVTQSPTHLIKTRGQQVTLRCSSQSGHNTVSWYQQALGQGPQFIFQYYREEENGRGNFPPRFSGLQFPNYSSELNVNALELDDSALYLCASSPGGLAFTDEQYFGPGTRLTVT.

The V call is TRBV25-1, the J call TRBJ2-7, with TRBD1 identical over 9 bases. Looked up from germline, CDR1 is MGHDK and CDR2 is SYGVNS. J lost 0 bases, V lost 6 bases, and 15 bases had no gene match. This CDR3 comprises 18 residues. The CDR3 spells CASRPDRGSPSSSYEQYF. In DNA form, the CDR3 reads TGTGCCAGCAGACCGGACAGGGGATCACCGTCTAGCTCCTACGAGCAGTACTTC.

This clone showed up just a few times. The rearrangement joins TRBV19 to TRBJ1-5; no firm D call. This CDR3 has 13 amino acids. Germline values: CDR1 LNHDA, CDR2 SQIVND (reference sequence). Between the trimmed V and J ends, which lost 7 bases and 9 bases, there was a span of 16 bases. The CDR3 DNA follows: TGTGCCAGTACCCGGCTGGGTCCAGGGCCCCAGCATTTT. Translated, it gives CASTRLGPGPQHF.

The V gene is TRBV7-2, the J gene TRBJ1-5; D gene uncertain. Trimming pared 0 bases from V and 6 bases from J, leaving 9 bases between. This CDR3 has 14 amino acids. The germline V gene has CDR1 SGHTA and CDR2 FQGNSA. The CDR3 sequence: CASSLATLGQPQHF. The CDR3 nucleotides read TGTGCCAGCAGCTTAGCCACCCTCGGTCAGCCCCAGCATTTT.

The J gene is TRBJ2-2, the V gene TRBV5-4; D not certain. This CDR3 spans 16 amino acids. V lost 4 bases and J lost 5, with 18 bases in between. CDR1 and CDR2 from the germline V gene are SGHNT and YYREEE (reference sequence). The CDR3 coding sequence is TGTGCCAGCAGCCGCTCCCCGGCTGTGGGGACCGGGGAGCTGTTTTTT. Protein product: CASSRSPAVGTGELFF.